The TCR beta chain described here comes from a study of cytomegalovirus exposure and HLA in healthy donors. This clone occurred once. As yet, its antigen is unknown. Per germline, CDR1 SQVTM and CDR2 ANQGSEA. The CDR3 has 15 amino acids. The junction had 7 bases not matched to a gene; V was cut back by 4 bases and J by 1 base. With 60 Vbeta and 13 Jbeta primers, the PCR was carried out. TCRdb's copy holds only in-frame clones and misses some; the assay was immunoSEQ multiplex PCR. The table shows approximately 220,000 clones, with roughly 85% occurring only once. Study observations and caveats: Presence/absence analyses took donor sequencing depth as roughly uniform. 164 TCR beta chains were listed as cytomegalovirus-associated. A later analysis appeared to link common viral pathogens to several of the most significant clusters. Per a later analysis, 15,000 to 20,000 TCR beta sequences showed association with HLA alleles at 0.05 false discovery rate.

The clonotype was recovered from a male donor in good health and CMV-seronegative. The chain links TRBV29-1 to TRBJ1-1; 9 bases agree with TRBD1. Sequencing was carried out using PBMCs. CDR3 in DNA: TGCAGCGTTGGTTTGGTACAGGGGGCGAACACTGAAGCTTTCTTT. This gives the protein CSVGLVQGANTEAFF.